The clone carrying this T cell receptor beta chain has only a few counts. No antigen is known for it. This record comes from a study of cytomegalovirus exposure and HLA in healthy donors. Study as a whole: In a previous analysis, approximately 110 million unique TCR beta sequences were found from approximately 180 million T cells.

Both 60 Vbeta primers and 13 Jbeta primers went into the PCR. Clones were read by immunoSEQ multiplex PCR, and TCRdb kept only the in-frame ones, dropping some. The sample has 120,000 or so clones, approximately 68% seen once. Trimming removed 6 bases at V and 2 bases at J, with 10 bases between. CDR3 length: 14 amino acids. CDR1 and CDR2 (germline): LNHNV, YYDKDF (reference sequence). Regarding the study as a whole: Association of 16,951 TCR beta sequences with HLA alleles was found at 0.05 false discovery rate in a later analysis. According to an earlier analysis, most TCR beta V segments yielded productive rearrangements about 90% or about 30% of the time.

This clonotype originated in a man in his thirties or forties in good health and CMV-seropositive. V is TRBV15 and J is TRBJ2-2; D is ambiguous. The sample comprised PBMCs. CDR3 amino acids: CATSVGPNTGELFF. CDR3 nucleotide sequence: TGTGCCACCAGTGTGGGCCCAAACACCGGGGAGCTGTTTTTT.